A single sample gave rise to the 3 T cell receptor beta chains below, sequenced in a study of CD4 and CD8 cells across lung adenocarcinoma regions. TCRdb recomputed calls from the PCR reads with MiXCR, one row per CDR3 protein. The sample has thousands of distinct CDR3 sequences, approximately 49% seen once. Sequencing was performed on CD4+ T cells from the margin of a lung tumor. The source of these receptors is a female donor with lung adenocarcinoma. The CD4 and CD8 labels of this study may be unreliable.

The chain uses TRBV7-2 and TRBJ2-3; 9 bases align to TRBD1. CDR1 and CDR2 from the germline V gene are SGHTA and FQGNSA. The CDR3 extends over 15 amino acids. The junction had 8 bases not matched to a gene; V was cut back by 7 bases and J by 3 bases. The CDR3 sequence is CASIPTGGATDTQYF. The CDR3 DNA is TGTGCCAGCATCCCGACAGGGGGAGCGACAGATACGCAGTATTTT.

The CDR3, as DNA: TGTGCCAGCGGAGGCACCGAGGGGGGCGATGAGCAGTTCTTC. Amino acid sequence: CASGGTEGGDEQFF. The chain has TRBV6-1 and TRBJ2-4; tentatively, D is TRBD1 or TRBD2 (6 bases each). The J call may be wrong; the DNA end is better matched by TRBJ2-1. Germline-derived CDR1 and CDR2 are MNHNS and SASEGT. This CDR3 spans 14 amino acids.

In its sample, this clonotype ranks as medium-sized. This chain links TRBV27 with TRBJ2-6; no clear D gene. V was pared by 0 bases and J by 1 base, with 1 base between. The V gene's germline CDR1 is MNHEY and CDR2 SMNVEV (reference sequence). The CDR3 length is 14 residues. CDR3 residues: CASSLSSGANVLTF. The CDR3 nucleotides read TGTGCCAGCAGTTTATCGTCTGGGGCCAACGTCCTGACTTTC.